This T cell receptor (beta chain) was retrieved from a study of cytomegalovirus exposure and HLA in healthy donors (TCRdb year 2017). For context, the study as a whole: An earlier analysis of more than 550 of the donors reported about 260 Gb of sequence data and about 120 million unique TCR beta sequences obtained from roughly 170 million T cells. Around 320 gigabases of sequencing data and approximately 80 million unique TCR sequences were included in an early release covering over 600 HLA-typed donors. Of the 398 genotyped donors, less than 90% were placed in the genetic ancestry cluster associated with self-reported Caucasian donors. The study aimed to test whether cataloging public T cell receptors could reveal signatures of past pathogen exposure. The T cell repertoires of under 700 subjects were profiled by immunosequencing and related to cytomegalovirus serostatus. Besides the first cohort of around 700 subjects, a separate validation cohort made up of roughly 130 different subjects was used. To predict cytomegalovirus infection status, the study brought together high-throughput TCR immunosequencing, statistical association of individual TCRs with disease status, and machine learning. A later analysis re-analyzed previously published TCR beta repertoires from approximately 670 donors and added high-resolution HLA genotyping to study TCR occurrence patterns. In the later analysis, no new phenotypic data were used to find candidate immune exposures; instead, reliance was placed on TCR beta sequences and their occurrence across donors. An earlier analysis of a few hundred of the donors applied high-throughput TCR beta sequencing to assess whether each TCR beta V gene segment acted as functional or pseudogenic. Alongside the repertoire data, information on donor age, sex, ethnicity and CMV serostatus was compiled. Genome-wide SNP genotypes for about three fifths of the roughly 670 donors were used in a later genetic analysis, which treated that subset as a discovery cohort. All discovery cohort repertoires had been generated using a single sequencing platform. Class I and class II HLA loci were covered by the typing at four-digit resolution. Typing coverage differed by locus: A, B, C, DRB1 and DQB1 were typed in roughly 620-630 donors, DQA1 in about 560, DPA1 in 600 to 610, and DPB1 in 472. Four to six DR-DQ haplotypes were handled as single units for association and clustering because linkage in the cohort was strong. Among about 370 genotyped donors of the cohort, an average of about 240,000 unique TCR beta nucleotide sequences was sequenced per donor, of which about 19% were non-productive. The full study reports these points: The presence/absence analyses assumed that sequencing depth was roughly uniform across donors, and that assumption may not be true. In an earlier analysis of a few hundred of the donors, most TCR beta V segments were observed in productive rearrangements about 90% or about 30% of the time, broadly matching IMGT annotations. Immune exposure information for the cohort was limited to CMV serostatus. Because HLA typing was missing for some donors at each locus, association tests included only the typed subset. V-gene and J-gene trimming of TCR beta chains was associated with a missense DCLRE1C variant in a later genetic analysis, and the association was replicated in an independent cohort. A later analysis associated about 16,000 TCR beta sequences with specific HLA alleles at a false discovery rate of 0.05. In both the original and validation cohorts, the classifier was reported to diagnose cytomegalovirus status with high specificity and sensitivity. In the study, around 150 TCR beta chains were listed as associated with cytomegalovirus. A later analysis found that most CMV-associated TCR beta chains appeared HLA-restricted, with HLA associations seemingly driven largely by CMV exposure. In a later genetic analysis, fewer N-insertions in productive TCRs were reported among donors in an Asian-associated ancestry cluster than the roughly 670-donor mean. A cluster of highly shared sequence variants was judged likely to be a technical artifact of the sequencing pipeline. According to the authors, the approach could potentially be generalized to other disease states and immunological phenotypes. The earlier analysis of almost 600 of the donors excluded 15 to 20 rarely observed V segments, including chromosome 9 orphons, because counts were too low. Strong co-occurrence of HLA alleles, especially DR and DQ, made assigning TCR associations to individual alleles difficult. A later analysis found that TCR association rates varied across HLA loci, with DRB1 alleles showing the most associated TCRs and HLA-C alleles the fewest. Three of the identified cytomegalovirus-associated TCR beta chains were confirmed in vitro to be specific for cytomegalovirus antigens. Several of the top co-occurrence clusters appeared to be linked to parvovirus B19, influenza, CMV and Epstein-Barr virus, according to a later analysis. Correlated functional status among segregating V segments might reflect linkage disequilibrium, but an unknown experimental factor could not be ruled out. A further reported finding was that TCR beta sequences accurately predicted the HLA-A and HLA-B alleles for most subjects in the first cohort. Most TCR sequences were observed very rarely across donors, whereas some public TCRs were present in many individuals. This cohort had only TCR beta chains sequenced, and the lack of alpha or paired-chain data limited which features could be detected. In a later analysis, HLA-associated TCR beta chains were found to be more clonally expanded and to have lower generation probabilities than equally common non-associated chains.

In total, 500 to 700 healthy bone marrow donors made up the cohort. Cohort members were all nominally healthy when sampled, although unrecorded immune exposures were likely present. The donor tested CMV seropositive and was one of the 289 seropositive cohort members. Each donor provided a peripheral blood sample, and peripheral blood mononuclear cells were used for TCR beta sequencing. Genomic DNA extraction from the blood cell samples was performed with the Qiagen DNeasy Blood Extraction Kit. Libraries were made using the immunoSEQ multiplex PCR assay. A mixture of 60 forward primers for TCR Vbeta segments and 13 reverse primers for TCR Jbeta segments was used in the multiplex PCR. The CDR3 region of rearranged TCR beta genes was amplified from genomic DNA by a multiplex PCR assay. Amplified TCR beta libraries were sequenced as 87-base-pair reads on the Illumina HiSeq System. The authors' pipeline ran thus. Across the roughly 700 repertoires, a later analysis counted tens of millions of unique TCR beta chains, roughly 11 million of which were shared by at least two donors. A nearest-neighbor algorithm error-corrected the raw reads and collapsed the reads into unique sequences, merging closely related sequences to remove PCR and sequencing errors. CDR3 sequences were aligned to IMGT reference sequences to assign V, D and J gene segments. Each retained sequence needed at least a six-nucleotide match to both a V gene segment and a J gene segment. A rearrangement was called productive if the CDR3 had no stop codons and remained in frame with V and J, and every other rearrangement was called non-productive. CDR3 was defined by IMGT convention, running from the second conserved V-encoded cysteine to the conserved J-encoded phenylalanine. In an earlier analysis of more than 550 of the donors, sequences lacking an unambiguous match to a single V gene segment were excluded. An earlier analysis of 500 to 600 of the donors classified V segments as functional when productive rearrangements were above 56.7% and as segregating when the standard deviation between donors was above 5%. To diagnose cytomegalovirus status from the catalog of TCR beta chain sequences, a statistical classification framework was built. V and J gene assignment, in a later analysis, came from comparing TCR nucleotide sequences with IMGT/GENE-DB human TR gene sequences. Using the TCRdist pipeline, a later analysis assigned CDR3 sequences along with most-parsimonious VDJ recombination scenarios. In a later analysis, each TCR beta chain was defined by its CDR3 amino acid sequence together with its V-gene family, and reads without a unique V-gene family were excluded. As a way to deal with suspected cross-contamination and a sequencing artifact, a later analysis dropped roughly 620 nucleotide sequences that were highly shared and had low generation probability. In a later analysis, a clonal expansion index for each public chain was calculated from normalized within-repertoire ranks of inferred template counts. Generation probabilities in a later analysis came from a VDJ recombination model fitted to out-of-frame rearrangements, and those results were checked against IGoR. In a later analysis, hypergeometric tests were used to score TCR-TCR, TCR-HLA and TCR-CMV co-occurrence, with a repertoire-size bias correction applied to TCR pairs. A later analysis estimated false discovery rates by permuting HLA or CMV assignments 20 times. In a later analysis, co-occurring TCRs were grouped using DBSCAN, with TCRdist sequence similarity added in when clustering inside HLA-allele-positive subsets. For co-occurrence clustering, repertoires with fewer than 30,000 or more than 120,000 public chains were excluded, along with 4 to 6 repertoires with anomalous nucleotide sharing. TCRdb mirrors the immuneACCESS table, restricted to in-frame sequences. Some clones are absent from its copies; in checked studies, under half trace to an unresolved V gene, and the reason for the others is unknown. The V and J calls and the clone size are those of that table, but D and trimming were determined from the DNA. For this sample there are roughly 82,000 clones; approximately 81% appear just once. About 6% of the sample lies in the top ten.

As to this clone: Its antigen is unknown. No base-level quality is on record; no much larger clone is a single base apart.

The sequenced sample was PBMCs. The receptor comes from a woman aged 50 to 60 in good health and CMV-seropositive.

Here the CDR3 is given as CASRRTSGSSYEQYF. The nucleotide sequence is given as TGTGCCAGCAGGAGAACTAGCGGGAGCTCCTACGAGCAGTACTTC. The sequence links TRBV6-5 to TRBJ2-7, with 11 central nucleotides matching TRBD2. The CDR1 and CDR2 encoded by the germline V gene are MNHEY and SVGAGI. The CDR3 numbers 15 residues from cysteine through phenylalanine. Only the CDR3 part of the read is kept: 45 bases, read in frame from the first base. Ends trimmed: V by 6 bases, J by 0 bases; bases unmatched to a gene: 4.